Shown below are 24 T cell receptor beta chains from a single sample sequenced in a study of OX40 agonist ivuxolimab in advanced cancers. Clones were sequenced by immunoSEQ multiplex PCR, and TCRdb holds only the in-frame ones, with some missing. The sample comprises tens of thousands of clones, less than 90% of which are singletons, and about 0.71% rests with the top ten. This specimen consisted of CD4+ or CD8+ T cells sorted from blood, obtained in a trial of the OX40 agonist ivuxolimab. Receptors were obtained from an adult with an advanced solid tumor such as melanoma, head and neck, liver or kidney cancer.

The J gene is TRBJ2-1, the V gene TRBV13; 13 bases agree with TRBD2. V lost 3 bases and J lost 12; bases outside the gene matches: 5. Germline values: CDR1 PRHDT, CDR2 FYEKMQ (reference sequence). The CDR3 totals 14 residues. CDR3 DNA: TGTGCCAGCAGCTTGGGGACTAGCGGGATCGCGCAGTTCTTC. This codes for CASSLGTSGIAQFF.

This clone was found a few times. CDR3 sequence reads: CASSPWRAGDNEQFF. The CDR3 nucleotides are TGTGCCAGCAGCCCATGGCGGGCAGGAGACAATGAGCAGTTCTTC. The chain uses TRBV7-3 and TRBJ2-1; D may be TRBD2 (5 bases). Germline loops: CDR1 SGHTA, CDR2 FQGTGA. Trimming took 5 bases from V and 5 from J, leaving 16 bases between them. The length of the CDR3 is 15 residues.

A single count supports this clone. This chain joins TRBV28 and TRBJ2-6; tentatively, D is TRBD1 or TRBD2 (7 bases each). The CDR3 runs to 14 residues. V was cut by 7 bases and J by 12 bases, with 19 bases left in between. The germline V gene has CDR1 MDHEN and CDR2 SYDVKM. Written as DNA, the CDR3 is TGTGCCAGCACACCAGGGGGGGGTGCCCTCGTCCTGACTTTC. This translates into CASTPGGGALVLTF.

On this clone: An end of the junction does not agree with germline; a read error may underlie this. This chain joins TRBV7-7 and TRBJ2-1; 8 bases line up with TRBD1. The CDR3 is made up of 15 amino acids. Germline CDR1 is SSHAT and CDR2 is FNYEAQ (reference sequence). The CDR3 loop is CASSVQGGSYNEQFF. CDR3 nucleotide sequence: TGTGCTAGCAGCGTACAGGGGGGATCCTACAATGAGCAGTTCTTC.

J is TRBJ1-4 and V is TRBV4-3; D gene unclear. Trimming left V 0 bases short and J 5 bases short, with 10 bases between. The germline V gene encodes CDR1 LGHNA and CDR2 YSLEER. CDR3 length: 15 amino acids. CDR3 DNA sequence: TGCGCCAGCAGCCAAGACCGGGCCTCGAATGAAAAACTGTTTTTT. Amino acids: CASSQDRASNEKLFF.

This clone was observed once. The CDR3 sequence: CATSTHQGGQYF. CDR3 coding DNA: TGTGCCACCAGCACCCACCAGGGGGGGCAGTACTTC. The rearrangement uses TRBV15 and TRBJ2-7; D possibly corresponds to TRBD1 (7 bases). The length of the CDR3 is 12 residues. CDR1 is LNHNV and CDR2 is YYDKDF in the germline V gene (reference sequence). The ends were cut back, 4 bases at V and 9 bases at J, with 13 bases in the middle.

The rearrangement joins TRBV29-1 to TRBJ2-7, with TRBD1 matching over 10 bases. Trimming cost V 2 bases and J 5 bases; bases outside gene matches: 3. This CDR3 comprises 13 residues. The germline V gene has CDR1 SQVTM and CDR2 ANQGSEA. CDR3: CSVELGQGNEQYF. The DNA for the CDR3 is TGCAGCGTTGAACTGGGACAGGGGAACGAGCAGTACTTC.

This clone was detected once. The chain uses TRBV5-6 and TRBJ2-1; 11 bases are a match to TRBD2. The CDR3 extends over 16 amino acids. The trim removed 2 bases at V and 4 bases at J, leaving 5 bases unmatched. CDR1 SGHDT and CDR2 YYEEEE come from the germline V gene. The CDR3 region has the DNA TGTGCCAGCAGCTTTAGCGGGAGGGCCGGTTACAATGAGCAGTTCTTC. It encodes CASSFSGRAGYNEQFF.

The rearrangement uses TRBV18 and TRBJ1-5, with 10 bases matching TRBD1. Trimming removed 1 base from V and 3 bases from J; junction bases left unmatched: 3. This CDR3 has 16 residues. The germline CDR1 and CDR2 sequences are KGHSH and LQKENI. The CDR3 here is CASSPLGQGDNQPQHF. The CDR3 DNA reads as TGTGCCAGCTCACCACTAGGACAGGGGGACAATCAGCCCCAGCATTTT.

The CDR3 nucleotides read TGCAGCGTTTCCGCGTCCCCCTACGAGCAGTACTTC. Translated: CSVSASPYEQYF. This chain connects TRBV29-1 to TRBJ2-7; the D is unclear. Germline V gene data show CDR1 as SQVTM and CDR2 as ANQGSEA. Between the trimmed V and J ends, which lost 5 bases and 2 bases, there was a span of 10 bases. This CDR3 is built from 12 residues.

The V and J genes are TRBV27 and TRBJ2-1; 9 positions match TRBD2. V lost 3 bases to trimming and J lost 0 bases; unmatched junction nucleotides: 3. Per germline, CDR1 MNHEY and CDR2 SMNVEV (reference sequence). The CDR3 has 16 residues. The CDR3 loop is CASSLGGRASYNEQFF. CDR3 bases: TGTGCCAGCAGTTTGGGCGGGAGGGCCTCCTACAATGAGCAGTTCTTC.

The chain combines TRBV5-1 with TRBJ2-5; D is unclear. This CDR3 contains 15 residues. Per the germline V gene, CDR1 is SGHRS and CDR2 is YFSETQ. Trimming removed 1 base from V and 4 bases from J, with 14 bases in between. CDR3 region: CASSLSGLQRETQYF. The CDR3 nucleotides are TGCGCCAGCAGCTTGTCAGGTTTACAGAGAGAGACCCAGTACTTC.

This chain uses TRBV19 with TRBJ1-5, with 9 bases lining up with TRBD1. V lost 6 bases, J lost 6 bases, and 12 bases stayed unmatched. Looked up from germline, CDR1 is LNHDA and CDR2 is SQIVND (reference sequence). This CDR3 is built from 16 residues. The CDR3 here is CASSRTRDRDGQPQHF. The CDR3 DNA follows: TGTGCCAGTAGCAGAACCCGGGACAGGGACGGTCAGCCCCAGCATTTT.

Worth noting for this clone: This sample also contains other DNA sequences that code for the same CDR3. As DNA, the CDR3 is TGTGCCAGCAGCTTCGACACTGAAGCTTTCTTT. It encodes CASSFDTEAFF. The chain carries TRBV7-9 and TRBJ1-1; the D is unclear. The ends were cut back, 3 bases at V and 3 bases at J, with 2 bases in the middle. Germline V lookup: CDR1 SEHNR, CDR2 FQNEAQ (reference sequence). CDR3 length: 11 amino acids.

The chain uses TRBV7-8 and TRBJ2-2, with D unresolved. Trimming took off 3 bases at V and 0 bases at J, with 5 bases between the two ends. Germline values: CDR1 SGHVS, CDR2 FQNEAQ. This CDR3 has 14 residues. CDR3: CASSFLSNTGELFF. The CDR3 nucleotides read TGTGCCAGCAGCTTCCTTTCGAACACCGGGGAGCTGTTTTTT.

This clone was seen a single time. This rearrangement joins TRBV19 to TRBJ2-1; D is perhaps TRBD2 (6 bases). Trimming left V 4 bases short and J 10 bases short, with 11 bases between. The germline V gene encodes CDR1 LNHDA and CDR2 SQIVND (reference sequence). The CDR3 totals 12 residues. CDR3 sequence (DNA): TGTGCCAGTAGTAAGGTGGCGGGAGAGCAGTTCTTC. This gives the protein CASSKVAGEQFF.

V is TRBV11-3 and J is TRBJ2-3, with D maybe TRBD2 (5 bases). CDR1 and CDR2 (germline): SGHNT, YENEEA. The CDR3 spans 11 residues. Trimming took 4 bases from V and 6 from J, leaving 5 bases between them. CDR3 bases: TGTGCCAGCAGCTCGGGGGATACGCAGTATTTT. This codes for CASSSGDTQYF. The full variable domain, in which reference TRBV11-3 and TRBJ2-3 provide the parts outside the CDR3, is EAGVVQSPRYKIIEKKQPVAFWCNPISGHNTLYWYLQNLGQGPELLIRYENEEAVDDSQLPKDRFSAERLKGVDSTLKIQPAELGDSAVYLCASSSGDTQYFGPGTRLTVL.

The V gene is TRBV5-6, the J gene TRBJ2-4; D is unresolved. V was trimmed by 0 bases and J by 0 bases, leaving 4 bases between them. The germline gives CDR1 SGHDT, CDR2 YYEEEE. The length of the CDR3 is 14 residues. The CDR3: CASSLDIAKNIQYF. Written as DNA, the CDR3 is TGTGCCAGCAGCTTGGACATAGCCAAAAACATTCAGTACTTC.

The CDR3 DNA reads as TGTGCCAGCAGCTTGGACGGGAGGACTTCCACAGATACGCAGTATTTT. This encodes CASSLDGRTSTDTQYF. The rearrangement uses TRBV5-4 and TRBJ2-3; the match to TRBD2 covers 7 bases. Losses at the gene ends were 0 bases for V and 2 bases for J; bases not matched to a gene: 6. The CDR3 length is 16 residues. Germline CDR1 reads SGHNT; CDR2 reads YYREEE (reference sequence).

The V and J genes are TRBV20-1 and TRBJ1-2; no clear D. The V end was cut by 5 bases, the J end by 4 bases, with 8 bases between. CDR3 length: 11 amino acids. Germline lookup yields CDR1 DFQATT and CDR2 SNEGSKA (reference sequence). The CDR3 region is CSAGTAYGYTF. CDR3 DNA sequence: TGCAGTGCTGGAACAGCCTATGGCTACACCTTC.

V usage is TRBV6-1 and J usage is TRBJ2-7; 11 bases agree with TRBD1. Germline V CDR1 and CDR2: MNHNS, SASEGT. This CDR3 has 14 residues. J lost 3 bases, V lost 6 bases, and 4 bases had no gene match. The chain's CDR3 is CASRGGQGGYEQYF. The CDR3 coding sequence is TGTGCCAGCAGGGGGGGACAGGGGGGCTACGAGCAGTACTTC.

This chain links TRBV7-3 with TRBJ2-5; 15 bases are a match to TRBD2. CDR3 length: 19 residues. Germline CDR1 reads SGHTA; CDR2 reads FQGTGA. Losses at the gene ends were 6 bases for V and 5 bases for J; bases not matched to a gene: 16. CDR3 bases: TGTGCCAGCAGATGGCACCGGACTAGCGGGAGGGCCTTAGGGGAGACCCAGTACTTC. Amino acid sequence: CASRWHRTSGRALGETQYF. The complete variable domain, with remaining parts taken from reference TRBV7-3 and TRBJ2-5, reads GAGVSQTPSNKVTEKGKYVELRCDPISGHTALYWYRQSLGQGPEFLIYFQGTGAADDSGLPNDRFFAVRPEGSVSTLKIQRTERGDSAVYLCASRWHRTSGRALGETQYFGPGTRLLVL.

The chain has TRBV18 and TRBJ2-3; no firm D call. V dropped 6 bases and J dropped 0 bases, with 13 bases sitting between them. CDR3 length equals 15 residues. Germline V lookup: CDR1 KGHSH, CDR2 LQKENI. CDR3 in DNA: TGTGCCAGCTCCCCTCGGACGGAGAGCACAGATACGCAGTATTTT. It codes for CASSPRTESTDTQYF.

For the CDR3, the DNA is TGTGCCAGCAGCCCGGACAAGGGGTATGGCTACACCTTC. Translated, it gives CASSPDKGYGYTF. V gene TRBV2 combines with J gene TRBJ1-2; tentative D call: TRBD1 (5 bases). Between the trimmed V and J ends, which lost 6 bases and 5 bases, there was a span of 13 bases. The CDR3 covers 13 residues. CDR1 and CDR2 (germline): SNHLY, FYNNEI.